The rows below give T cell receptor beta chains drawn from one sample of a study of T-cell memory formation after mild COVID-19. A single record per CDR3 protein comes from TCRdb applying MiXCR to the 5' RACE reads. The data show around 470,000 distinct CDR3 sequences, about 20% seen once. The sequenced material came from PBMCs or a T cell subset sorted from them (not recorded which). These receptor sequences come from an adult woman who had mild COVID-19 (a few samples of this study predate the infection). Cell type and time point are not known. The CDR3 runs from the conserved cysteine through the conserved F or W. The D gene is left open where the match is weak. A row's size may be missing; if present it is once, few, many or a size class.

d_call: NA
v_call: TRBV16
j_call: TRBJ1-5
clone_size: NA
cdr3_nt: TGTGCCAGCAGCCCCCTCGGGGGTAGCAATCAGCCCCAGCATTTT
cdr3_aa: CASSPLGGSNQPQHF

d_call: NA
v_call: TRBV7-9
j_call: TRBJ1-1
clone_size: few
cdr3_nt: TGTGCCAGCAGCTTAGCCCCCCCCGCAGGGTCAGCTTTCTTT
cdr3_aa: CASSLAPPAGSAFF

d_call: TRBD1
v_call: TRBV7-3
j_call: TRBJ2-1
clone_size: NA
cdr3_nt: TGTGCCAGCAGCTCCGGGACAGGGTCGCATGAGCAGTTCTTC
cdr3_aa: CASSSGTGSHEQFF

d_call: NA
v_call: TRBV11-2
j_call: TRBJ2-1
clone_size: few
cdr3_nt: TGTGCCAGCAGCTTCGTAAGAGCGGTCTACAATGAGCAGTTCTTC
cdr3_aa: CASSFVRAVYNEQFF

d_call: TRBD2
v_call: TRBV5-1
j_call: TRBJ2-2
clone_size: NA
cdr3_nt: TGCGCCAGCAGCCCAACCTGGGAGGGGACCGGGGAGCTGTTTTTT
cdr3_aa: CASSPTWEGTGELFF

d_call: NA
v_call: TRBV3-1
j_call: TRBJ1-1
clone_size: NA
cdr3_nt: TGTGCCAGCAGCCAAGATTGGGACACCCCTGAAGCTTTCTTT
cdr3_aa: CASSQDWDTPEAFF

d_call: TRBD2
v_call: TRBV19
j_call: TRBJ2-1
clone_size: NA
cdr3_nt: TGTGCCAGTAAGTTAGCGGGACCCTACAATGAGCAGTTCTTC
cdr3_aa: CASKLAGPYNEQFF

d_call: NA
v_call: TRBV18
j_call: TRBJ2-2
clone_size: NA
cdr3_nt: TGTGCCAGCGCAAGGGCAGAGACCGGGGAGCTGTTTTTT
cdr3_aa: CASARAETGELFF

d_call: TRBD1
v_call: TRBV29-1
j_call: TRBJ1-2
clone_size: NA
cdr3_nt: TGCAGCGTTACGGGACAGGTTACTAACTATGGCTACACCTTC
cdr3_aa: CSVTGQVTNYGYTF

d_call: NA
v_call: TRBV7-8
j_call: TRBJ2-7
clone_size: few
cdr3_nt: TGTGCCAGCAGCGCGCGACAGCTAACCTACGAGCAGTACTTC
cdr3_aa: CASSARQLTYEQYF

d_call: TRBD1
v_call: TRBV5-1
j_call: TRBJ1-1
clone_size: NA
cdr3_nt: TGCGCCAGCAGCAACGGGACAGCCCAACGGCGCACTGAAGCTTTCTTT
cdr3_aa: CASSNGTAQRRTEAFF

d_call: NA
v_call: TRBV20-1
j_call: TRBJ2-1
clone_size: few
cdr3_nt: TGCAGTGCTAGAGATCGGGAGTACGTACATTCCTACAATGAGCAGTTCTTC
cdr3_aa: CSARDREYVHSYNEQFF

d_call: TRBD1
v_call: TRBV18
j_call: TRBJ2-3
clone_size: NA
cdr3_nt: TGTGCCAGCTCACCAACCGGGACAGGGTTCACAGATACGCAGTATTTT
cdr3_aa: CASSPTGTGFTDTQYF

d_call: TRBD2
v_call: TRBV9
j_call: TRBJ2-7
clone_size: few
cdr3_nt: TGTGCCAGCTGGGGAGGGCCGGGGTACGAGCAGTACTTC
cdr3_aa: CASWGGPGYEQYF

d_call: NA
v_call: TRBV24-1
j_call: TRBJ2-5
clone_size: many
cdr3_nt: TGTGCCACCAGTGATCCTAGGGAGGTAGGGGAGACCCAGTACTTC
cdr3_aa: CATSDPREVGETQYF

d_call: NA
v_call: TRBV7-9
j_call: TRBJ1-3
clone_size: NA
cdr3_nt: TGTGCCAGCAGCTTAGATCTAGGGTCTGGAAACACCATATATTTT
cdr3_aa: CASSLDLGSGNTIYF

d_call: NA
v_call: TRBV12-3/TRBV12-4
j_call: TRBJ2-7
clone_size: few
cdr3_nt: TGTGCCAGCAGTCCTCAGTGGACTGCCTTCGTAAATGAGCAGTACTTC
cdr3_aa: CASSPQWTAFVNEQYF

d_call: TRBD1
v_call: TRBV4-1
j_call: TRBJ1-2
clone_size: once
cdr3_nt: TGCGCCAGCAGCCAAAACCCCACTTCACAGGGGTCTAATGGCTACACCTTC
cdr3_aa: CASSQNPTSQGSNGYTF

d_call: TRBD2
v_call: TRBV20-1
j_call: TRBJ2-1
clone_size: NA
cdr3_nt: TGCAGTGCTAGAGATCTAGCGGGAGGGCCAAGGAGAAATGAGCAGTTCTTC
cdr3_aa: CSARDLAGGPRRNEQFF

d_call: NA
v_call: TRBV29-1
j_call: TRBJ2-1
clone_size: few
cdr3_nt: TGCAGCGCCCATGTGTGGGATGTGGATGAGCAGTTCTTC
cdr3_aa: CSAHVWDVDEQFF

d_call: TRBD1
v_call: TRBV6-2/TRBV6-3
j_call: TRBJ2-2
clone_size: few
cdr3_nt: TGTGCCAGCACTTCCGGGACAGGGGACACCGGGGAGCTGTTTTTT
cdr3_aa: CASTSGTGDTGELFF

d_call: NA
v_call: TRBV19
j_call: TRBJ2-1
clone_size: NA
cdr3_nt: TGTGCCAGTAGTATAGTGTCGGGGAGAGGTATCAATGAGCAGTTCTTC
cdr3_aa: CASSIVSGRGINEQFF

d_call: NA
v_call: TRBV14
j_call: TRBJ2-7
clone_size: few
cdr3_nt: TGTGCCAGCAGCCAACCTTCGGGACTTTCCCTGTACGAGCAGTACTTC
cdr3_aa: CASSQPSGLSLYEQYF

d_call: NA
v_call: TRBV5-1
j_call: TRBJ2-7
clone_size: NA
cdr3_nt: TGCGCCAGCAGCTCCGGTCAAGGGACCCTCTACGAGCAGTACTTC
cdr3_aa: CASSSGQGTLYEQYF

d_call: NA
v_call: TRBV6-2/TRBV6-3
j_call: TRBJ1-1
clone_size: NA
cdr3_nt: TGTGCCAGCAGAGAAGGGAGTGGGGAAGCTTTCTTT
cdr3_aa: CASREGSGEAFF

d_call: NA
v_call: TRBV5-6
j_call: TRBJ2-7
clone_size: few
cdr3_nt: TGTGCCAGCAGCCTCGGGGTTGGCGCCGAGGAGCAGTACTTC
cdr3_aa: CASSLGVGAEEQYF

d_call: TRBD1
v_call: TRBV12-3/TRBV12-4
j_call: TRBJ1-5
clone_size: few
cdr3_nt: TGTGCCAGCAGCGAAGACAGGGACCATCAGCCCCAGCATTTT
cdr3_aa: CASSEDRDHQPQHF

d_call: TRBD1
v_call: TRBV7-9
j_call: TRBJ2-1
clone_size: NA
cdr3_nt: TGTGCCAGCAGCTTAGTCACATGGGACAGACAAGAACCGGATGAGCAGTTCTTC
cdr3_aa: CASSLVTWDRQEPDEQFF

d_call: NA
v_call: TRBV20-1
j_call: TRBJ2-3
clone_size: NA
cdr3_nt: TGCAGTGCTAGAGAAGGGGCTAGCTGGGGAGATACGCAGTATTTT
cdr3_aa: CSAREGASWGDTQYF

d_call: NA
v_call: TRBV6-5
j_call: TRBJ2-1
clone_size: NA
cdr3_nt: TGTGCCAGCAGTCTTCGTATGGGGCGAGAGCAGTTCTTC
cdr3_aa: CASSLRMGREQFF

d_call: NA
v_call: TRBV7-6
j_call: TRBJ2-5
clone_size: NA
cdr3_nt: TGTGCCAGCAGCTCCATAGCGGAACGGGAAGAGACCCAGTACTTC
cdr3_aa: CASSSIAEREETQYF

d_call: NA
v_call: TRBV21-1
j_call: TRBJ1-1
clone_size: NA
cdr3_nt: TGTGCCAGCAGCCCTAGGATGTTGAGGGGAAGTGAAGCTTTCTTT
cdr3_aa: CASSPRMLRGSEAFF

d_call: TRBD2
v_call: TRBV3-1
j_call: TRBJ2-3
clone_size: few
cdr3_nt: TGTGCCAGCAGCCCGCGAGGGACTAGTGTCACAGATACGCAGTATTTT
cdr3_aa: CASSPRGTSVTDTQYF

d_call: NA
v_call: TRBV13
j_call: TRBJ2-3
clone_size: few
cdr3_nt: TGTGCCAGCAGCTTAGTTAGGGTTGAAGATACGCAGTATTTT
cdr3_aa: CASSLVRVEDTQYF

d_call: NA
v_call: TRBV7-6
j_call: TRBJ1-1
clone_size: NA
cdr3_nt: TGTGCCAGCAGCTTATCAACAGGCACGAACACTGAAGCTTTCTTT
cdr3_aa: CASSLSTGTNTEAFF

d_call: NA
v_call: TRBV5-1
j_call: TRBJ2-7
clone_size: few
cdr3_nt: TGCGCCAGCAGCTTGGCTCCAGGGGTTACCTACGAGCAGTACTTC
cdr3_aa: CASSLAPGVTYEQYF

d_call: NA
v_call: TRBV7-6
j_call: TRBJ1-4
clone_size: few
cdr3_nt: TGTGCCAGCAGCTTAGTTGGTTACAGGGCTGAAAAACTGTTTTTT
cdr3_aa: CASSLVGYRAEKLFF

d_call: NA
v_call: TRBV5-1
j_call: TRBJ1-6
clone_size: NA
cdr3_nt: TGCGCCAGCAGCTTGGGGGGCCCGGGACGGTTAGGGTATAATTCACCCCTCCACTTT
cdr3_aa: CASSLGGPGRLGYNSPLHF

d_call: NA
v_call: TRBV7-9
j_call: TRBJ1-5
clone_size: NA
cdr3_nt: TGTGCCAGCAGCCACCCGGGGGATCAGCCCCAGCATTTT
cdr3_aa: CASSHPGDQPQHF

d_call: TRBD1
v_call: TRBV24-1
j_call: TRBJ2-5
clone_size: few
cdr3_nt: TGTGCCACCAGTGATGTCGGGACAGGGGCCCAAGAGACCCAGTACTTC
cdr3_aa: CATSDVGTGAQETQYF

d_call: NA
v_call: TRBV30
j_call: TRBJ1-1
clone_size: once
cdr3_nt: TGTGCCTGGAGTGTAGGGAAAACTGAAGCTTTCTTT
cdr3_aa: CAWSVGKTEAFF

d_call: TRBD2
v_call: TRBV6-4
j_call: TRBJ2-1
clone_size: few
cdr3_nt: TGTGCCAGCAGTGAGCGGGGGGGCTCCTACAATGAGCAGTTCTTC
cdr3_aa: CASSERGGSYNEQFF

d_call: NA
v_call: TRBV5-5
j_call: TRBJ2-3
clone_size: NA
cdr3_nt: TGTGCCAGCAGCTTGGTTGTTAATCCTAGCACAGATACGCAGTATTTT
cdr3_aa: CASSLVVNPSTDTQYF

d_call: NA
v_call: TRBV7-3
j_call: TRBJ2-2
clone_size: many
cdr3_nt: TGTGCCAGTAGGTTGAACACCGGGGAGCTGTTTTTT
cdr3_aa: CASRLNTGELFF

d_call: NA
v_call: TRBV4-3
j_call: TRBJ2-2
clone_size: few
cdr3_nt: TGCGCCAGCAGCCAAGTGGCGGACTCCGGGTACGCCGGGGAGCTGTTTTTT
cdr3_aa: CASSQVADSGYAGELFF

d_call: NA
v_call: TRBV29-1
j_call: TRBJ1-2
clone_size: few
cdr3_nt: TGCAGCGCCGATCAGACACCTAACTATGGCTACACCTTC
cdr3_aa: CSADQTPNYGYTF

d_call: NA
v_call: TRBV14
j_call: TRBJ2-3
clone_size: many
cdr3_nt: TGTGCCAGCAGCCCCCCCTGGGGCGAAATCACAGATACGCAGTATTTT
cdr3_aa: CASSPPWGEITDTQYF

d_call: TRBD2
v_call: TRBV20-1
j_call: TRBJ2-1
clone_size: many
cdr3_nt: TGCAGTGCAAAGGGACTAGCGGGAGTGATCTCCTACAATGAGCAGTTCTTC
cdr3_aa: CSAKGLAGVISYNEQFF

d_call: TRBD2
v_call: TRBV6-5
j_call: TRBJ2-7
clone_size: NA
cdr3_nt: TGTGCCAGCAGGGTACTAGCGGGAGGCTTCTACGAGCAGTACTTC
cdr3_aa: CASRVLAGGFYEQYF

d_call: NA
v_call: TRBV6-5
j_call: TRBJ1-2
clone_size: NA
cdr3_nt: TGTGCCAGCAGTTACGAAGCGGGCAGCATTTATGGCTACACCTTC
cdr3_aa: CASSYEAGSIYGYTF

d_call: NA
v_call: TRBV10-3
j_call: TRBJ2-1
clone_size: few
cdr3_nt: TGTGCCATCAGTGAGGCGAAGTACAATGAGCAGTTCTTC
cdr3_aa: CAISEAKYNEQFF

d_call: NA
v_call: TRBV5-6
j_call: TRBJ2-7
clone_size: few
cdr3_nt: TGTGCCAGCAGCCCACCGGGATTTTATACCTACGAGCAGTACTTC
cdr3_aa: CASSPPGFYTYEQYF

d_call: NA
v_call: TRBV7-9
j_call: TRBJ2-7
clone_size: many
cdr3_nt: TGTGCCAGCAGCGGCCGGGACCGCTACGAGCAGTACTTC
cdr3_aa: CASSGRDRYEQYF

d_call: TRBD1
v_call: TRBV6-1
j_call: TRBJ2-7
clone_size: few
cdr3_nt: TGTGCCAGCAGGACAGGGCCCTACGAGCAGTACTTC
cdr3_aa: CASRTGPYEQYF

d_call: NA
v_call: TRBV7-9
j_call: TRBJ2-7
clone_size: NA
cdr3_nt: TGTGCCATCGGGGACAATTCCTACGAGCAGTACTTC
cdr3_aa: CAIGDNSYEQYF

d_call: TRBD2
v_call: TRBV2
j_call: TRBJ2-3
clone_size: NA
cdr3_nt: TGTGCCAGCAGTGAGGCACTAGCGGCAACAGATACGCAGTATTTT
cdr3_aa: CASSEALAATDTQYF

d_call: NA
v_call: TRBV9
j_call: TRBJ1-6
clone_size: few
cdr3_nt: TGTGCCAGCGGGATTGGGAGAAATCAAGGTTCACCCCTCCACTTT
cdr3_aa: CASGIGRNQGSPLHF

d_call: NA
v_call: TRBV4-1
j_call: TRBJ2-5
clone_size: few
cdr3_nt: TGCGCCAGCAGCCAAGAAGGGAGGAAAGAGACCCAGTACTTC
cdr3_aa: CASSQEGRKETQYF